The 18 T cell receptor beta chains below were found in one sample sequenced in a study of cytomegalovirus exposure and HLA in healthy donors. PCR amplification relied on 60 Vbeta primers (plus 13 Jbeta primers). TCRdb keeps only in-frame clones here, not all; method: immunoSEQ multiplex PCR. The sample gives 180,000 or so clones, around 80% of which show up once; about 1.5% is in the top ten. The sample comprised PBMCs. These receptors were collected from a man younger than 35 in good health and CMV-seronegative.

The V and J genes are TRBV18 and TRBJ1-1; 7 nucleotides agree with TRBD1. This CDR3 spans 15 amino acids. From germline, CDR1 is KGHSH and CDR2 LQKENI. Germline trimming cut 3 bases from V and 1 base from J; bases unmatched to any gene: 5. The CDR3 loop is CASSPLDRENTEAFF. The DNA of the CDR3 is TGTGCCAGCTCACCCCTCGACAGGGAGAACACTGAAGCTTTCTTT.

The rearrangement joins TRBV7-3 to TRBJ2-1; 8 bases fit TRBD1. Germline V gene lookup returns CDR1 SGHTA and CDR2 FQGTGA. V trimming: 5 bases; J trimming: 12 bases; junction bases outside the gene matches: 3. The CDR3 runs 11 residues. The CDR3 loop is CASSPDRGQFF. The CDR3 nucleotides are TGTGCCAGCAGCCCAGACAGGGGGCAGTTCTTC.

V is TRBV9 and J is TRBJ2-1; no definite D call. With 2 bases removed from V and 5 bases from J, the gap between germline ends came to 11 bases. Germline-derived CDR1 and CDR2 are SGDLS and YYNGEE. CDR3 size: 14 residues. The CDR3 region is CASSVVAGNNEQFF. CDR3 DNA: TGTGCCAGCAGCGTCGTCGCAGGAAACAATGAGCAGTTCTTC.

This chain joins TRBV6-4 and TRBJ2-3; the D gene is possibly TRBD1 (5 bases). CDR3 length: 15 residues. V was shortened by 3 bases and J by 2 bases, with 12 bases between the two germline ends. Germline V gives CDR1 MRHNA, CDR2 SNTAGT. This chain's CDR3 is CASSESKGSTDTQYF. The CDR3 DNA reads TGTGCCAGCAGTGAGAGTAAGGGGTCCACAGATACGCAGTATTTT.

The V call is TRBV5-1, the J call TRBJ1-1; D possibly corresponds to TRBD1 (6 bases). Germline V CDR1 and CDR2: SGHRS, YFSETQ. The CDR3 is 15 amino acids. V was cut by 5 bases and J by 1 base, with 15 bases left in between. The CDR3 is CASSRTRTANTEAFF. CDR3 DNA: TGCGCCAGCAGTAGAACTCGGACAGCGAACACTGAAGCTTTCTTT. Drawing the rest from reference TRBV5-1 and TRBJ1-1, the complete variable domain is KAGVTQTPRYLIKTRGQQVTLSCSPISGHRSVSWYQQTPGQGLQFLFEYFSETQRNKGNFPGRFSGRQFSNSRSEMNVSTLELGDSALYLCASSRTRTANTEAFFGQGTRLTVV.

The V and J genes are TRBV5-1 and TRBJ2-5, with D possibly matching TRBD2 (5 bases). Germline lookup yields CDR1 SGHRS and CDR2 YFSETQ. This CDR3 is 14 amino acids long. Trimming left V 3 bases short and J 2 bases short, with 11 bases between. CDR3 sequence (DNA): TGCGCCAGCAGCTCATCGGGGAGTCAAGAGACCCAGTACTTC. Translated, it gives CASSSSGSQETQYF.

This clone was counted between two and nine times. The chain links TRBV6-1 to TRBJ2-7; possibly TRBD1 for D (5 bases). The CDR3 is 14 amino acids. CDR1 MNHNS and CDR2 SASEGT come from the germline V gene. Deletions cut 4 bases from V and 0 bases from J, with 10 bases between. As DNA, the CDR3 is TGTGCCAGCAGTGGGATGACAGTCTCCTACGAGCAGTACTTC. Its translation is CASSGMTVSYEQYF.

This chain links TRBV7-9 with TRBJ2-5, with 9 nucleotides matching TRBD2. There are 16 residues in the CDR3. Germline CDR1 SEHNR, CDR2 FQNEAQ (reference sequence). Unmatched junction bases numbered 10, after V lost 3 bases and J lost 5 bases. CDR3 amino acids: CASSFKAGGARETQYF. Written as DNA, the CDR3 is TGTGCCAGCAGCTTTAAAGCGGGGGGTGCCAGGGAGACCCAGTACTTC.

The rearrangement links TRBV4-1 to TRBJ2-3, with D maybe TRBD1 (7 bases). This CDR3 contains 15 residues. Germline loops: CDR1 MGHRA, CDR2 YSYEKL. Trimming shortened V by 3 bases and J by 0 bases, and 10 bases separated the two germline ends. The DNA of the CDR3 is TGCGCCAGCAGCCACCCAGGGGGGAGCACAGATACGCAGTATTTT. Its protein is CASSHPGGSTDTQYF.

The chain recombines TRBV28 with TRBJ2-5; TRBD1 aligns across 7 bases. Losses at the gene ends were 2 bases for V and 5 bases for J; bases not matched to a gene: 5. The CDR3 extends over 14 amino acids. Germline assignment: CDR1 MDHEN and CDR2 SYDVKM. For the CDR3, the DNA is TGTGCCAGCAGTTTAAACAGGGGAGTGGAGACCCAGTACTTC. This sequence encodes CASSLNRGVETQYF.

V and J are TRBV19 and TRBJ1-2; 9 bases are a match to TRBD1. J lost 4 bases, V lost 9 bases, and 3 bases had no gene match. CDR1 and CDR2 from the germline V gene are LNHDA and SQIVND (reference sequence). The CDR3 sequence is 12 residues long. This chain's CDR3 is CASGQGTYGYTF. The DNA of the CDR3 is TGTGCCAGCGGACAGGGGACCTATGGCTACACCTTC.

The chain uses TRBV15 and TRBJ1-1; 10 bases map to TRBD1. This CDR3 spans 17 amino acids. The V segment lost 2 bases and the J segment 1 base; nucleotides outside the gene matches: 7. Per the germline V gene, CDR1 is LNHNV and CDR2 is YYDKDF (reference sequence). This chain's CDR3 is CATSRLTGGVRNTEAFF. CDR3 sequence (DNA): TGTGCCACCAGCAGACTGACAGGGGGCGTGAGGAACACTGAAGCTTTCTTT.

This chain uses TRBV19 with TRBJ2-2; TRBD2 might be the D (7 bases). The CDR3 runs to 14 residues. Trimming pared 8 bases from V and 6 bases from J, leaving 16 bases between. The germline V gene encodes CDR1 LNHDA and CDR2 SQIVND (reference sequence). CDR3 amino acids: CASGGAGLAGELFF. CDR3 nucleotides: TGTGCCAGTGGGGGGGCCGGGCTAGCCGGGGAGCTGTTTTTT. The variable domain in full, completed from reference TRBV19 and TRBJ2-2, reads DGGITQSPKYLFRKEGQNVTLSCEQNLNHDAMYWYRQDPGQGLRLIYYSQIVNDFQKGDIAEGYSVSREKKESFPLTVTSAQKNPTAFYLCASGGAGLAGELFFGEGSRLTVL.

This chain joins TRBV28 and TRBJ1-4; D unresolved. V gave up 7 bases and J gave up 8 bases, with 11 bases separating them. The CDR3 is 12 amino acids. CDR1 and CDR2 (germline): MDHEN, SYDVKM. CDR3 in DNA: TGTGCCAGCACCCAAGGGAGAGAAAAACTGTTTTTT. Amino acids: CASTQGREKLFF.

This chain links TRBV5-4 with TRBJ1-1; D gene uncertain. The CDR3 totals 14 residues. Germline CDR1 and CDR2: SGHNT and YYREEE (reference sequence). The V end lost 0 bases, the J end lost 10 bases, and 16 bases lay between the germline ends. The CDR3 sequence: CASSLGVPEFIAFF. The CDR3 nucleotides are TGTGCCAGCAGCTTGGGTGTTCCAGAATTCATAGCTTTCTTT.

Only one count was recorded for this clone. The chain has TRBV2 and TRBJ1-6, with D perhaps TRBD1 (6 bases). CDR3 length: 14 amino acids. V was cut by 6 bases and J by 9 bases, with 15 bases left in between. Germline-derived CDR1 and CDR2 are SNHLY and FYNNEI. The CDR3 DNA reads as TGTGCCAGCAGAGGACCAGGGGTCGGTTCACCCCTCCACTTT. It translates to CASRGPGVGSPLHF.

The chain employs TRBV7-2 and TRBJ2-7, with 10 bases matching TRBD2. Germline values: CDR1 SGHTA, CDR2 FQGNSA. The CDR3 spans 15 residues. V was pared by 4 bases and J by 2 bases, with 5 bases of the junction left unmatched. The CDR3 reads CASSSRTSGPYEQYF. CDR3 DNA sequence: TGTGCCAGCAGCTCCCGGACTAGCGGCCCCTACGAGCAGTACTTC.

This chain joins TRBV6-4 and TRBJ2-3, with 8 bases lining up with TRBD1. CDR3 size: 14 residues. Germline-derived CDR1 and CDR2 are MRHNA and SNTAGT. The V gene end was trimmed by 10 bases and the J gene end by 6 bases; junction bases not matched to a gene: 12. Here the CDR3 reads CATSDRGRRDTQYF. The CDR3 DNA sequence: TGTGCCACTTCCGACAGGGGCCGCCGGGATACGCAGTATTTT.